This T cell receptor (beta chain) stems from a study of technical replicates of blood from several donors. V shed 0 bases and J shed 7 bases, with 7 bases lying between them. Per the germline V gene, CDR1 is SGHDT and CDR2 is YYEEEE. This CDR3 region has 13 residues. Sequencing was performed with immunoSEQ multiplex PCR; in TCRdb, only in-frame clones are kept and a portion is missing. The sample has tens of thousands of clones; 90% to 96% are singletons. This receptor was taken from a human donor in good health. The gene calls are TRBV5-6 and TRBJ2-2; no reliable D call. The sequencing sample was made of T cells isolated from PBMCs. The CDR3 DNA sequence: TGTGCCAGCAGCTTGGTCGGCGGCGGGGAGCTGTTTTTT. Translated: CASSLVGGGELFF.